The entry that follows covers one TCR beta chain sequence. Its antigen is still unknown. Within one base of it there is no much larger clone, and no base qualities were kept. The data were taken from a study of T cell responses to AZD1222 COVID-19 vaccine (dated by TCRdb to about 2021). For the study in its entirety: Because spike-specific TCR depth and breadth did not differ between the two schedules, AZD1222 recipients who got a second dose at roughly 4 weeks were pooled with those who got a second dose at roughly 12 weeks. TCR sequencing was performed for 230 to 250 trial participants, of whom around 210 were given two doses of AZD1222 and around 25 were given two doses of MenACWY control vaccine. Trial participants were enrolled by age into 18-55, 56-69 and 70-plus year subgroups, with around 150, 28 and 57 TCR-sequenced participants respectively.

Here is what the overall study found, with its caveats: Conclusions about previously exposed vaccinees were limited because only five to seven AZD1222 recipients were SARS-CoV-2 seropositive at baseline. Most participants were white British and females outnumbered males, and the authors suggested that clonal diversity may have been underestimated. Vaccine-associated CD4 TCRs spanned the whole spike protein, with dominant responses in regions 160-218 and 743-854. Spike-specific TCR breadth and depth rose significantly after two AZD1222 doses compared with day 0 and with MenACWY recipients. Because no day 14 peak-response samples were available, repertoires were characterized only after the peak T cell response. Epitopes outside the regions mutated in the B.1.351 and B.1.1.7 variants were reportedly recognized by nearly half of the unique spike-specific TCRs. The 56-69-year group was small, and its depth increase did not reach significance, likely because of low power.

The CDR3 starts with the cysteine, ends with the phenylalanine, and has 13 residues. CDR3 DNA is the only sequence kept; it has 39 bases, read in frame from the first base. The CDR1 and CDR2 encoded by the germline V gene are SQVTM and ANQGSEA. Trimming removed 6 bases from V and 4 bases from J; the gene matches leave 6 bases unexplained. The CDR3 regions of human TCRbeta chains were subjected to immunosequencing. As for the authors' bioinformatics: TCRs in the repertoires were compared against a reference library of SARS-CoV-2-specific TCRs that had been generated with the MIRA antigen-specificity platform. Breadth was defined as the fraction of unique TCRs that were SARS-CoV-2-associated, and depth was defined as the fraction of total T cells that were SARS-CoV-2-associated. Each spike-specific TCR was assigned to its reactive spike region and to a CD4 or CD8 class using the MIRA data. Log10-transformed breadth and depth values were compared by one-way ANOVA with Sidak's multiple comparisons tests. This immuneACCESS table, as held by TCRdb, lists in-frame sequences with V and J called but not all clones. Of the missing ones, under half trace to an unresolved V gene in checked studies; the others have no known cause. The V and J calls and clone size were taken over from that table, and D and trimming were inferred from the DNA. In this sample the table shows 35,000 to 45,000 clones, around 81% of which occur a single time. Around 3.6% of the sample is taken by the ten largest.

The time point label on this specimen signifies: baseline before first vaccination. The vaccinee samples were drawn from two UK trials, COV001 and COV002, one of which was a single-blind randomized controlled phase 2/3 trial testing AZD1222 (ChAdOx1 nCoV-19) in healthy adults. Trial participant PBMC samples were collected at day 0 and day 28 after the second dose for TCRbeta chain sequencing. Sequences were derived from peripheral blood, sampled on day 0 of AZD1222 vaccination. This TCR came from an adult in good health. The chain is encoded by TRBV29-1 joined to TRBJ2-3, with 8 bases matching TRBD1. Read as DNA, the sequence is TGCAGCGTCAATTCAGGGGGCGCAGATACGCAGTATTTT. It is translated as CSVNSGGADTQYF.